One and the same sample provided the 13 T cell receptor beta chains below, sequenced in a study of blood T cell repertoires in COVID-19 (dated by TCRdb to 2018 to 2021). Preparation of the library involved the immunoSEQ multiplex PCR assay. TCRdb took over this immuneACCESS table, retaining in-frame rearrangements with V and J assigned. Such tables are incomplete; in checked studies, under half of the missing clones stem from an unresolved V gene, and the remainder is unexplained. Recorded for this sample are fewer than 65,000 clones; about nine tenths of them occurred a single time. The ten largest clones add up to roughly a tenth of the sample. The sample consisted of peripheral blood. Receptor source: a human donor with acute or convalescent COVID-19. The donor label of this sample is uncertain.

The chain has TRBV28 and TRBJ1-3; the match to TRBD1 covers 8 bases. V gave up 5 bases and J gave up 5 bases; unmatched junction bases: 11. CDR3 length equals 16 residues. The germline V gene has CDR1 MDHEN and CDR2 SYDVKM. DNA for the CDR3: TGTGCCAGCAGTCCTATAGGACAGGGTGTCCGAAACACCATATATTTT. Residues: CASSPIGQGVRNTIYF.

V gene TRBV7-3 combines with J gene TRBJ2-7; D is perhaps TRBD2 (7 bases). This CDR3 comprises 13 residues. The germline V gene has CDR1 SGHTA and CDR2 FQGTGA. The V and J ends lost 5 bases and 6 bases respectively, with 14 bases between them. The CDR3 sequence is CASSPGGPGEQYF. Written as DNA, the CDR3 is TGTGCCAGCAGCCCGGGGGGCCCGGGCGAGCAGTACTTC.

The V gene is TRBV5-1, the J gene TRBJ2-2, with TRBD1 identical over 8 bases. The CDR3 consists of 17 residues. Germline V CDR1 and CDR2: SGHRS, YFSETQ. J gave up 3 bases and V 0 bases, and 7 bases lay outside the gene matches. CDR3 sequence: CASSLGGGQGDTGELFF. CDR3 nucleotide sequence: TGCGCCAGCAGCTTGGGTGGCGGACAGGGAGACACCGGGGAGCTGTTTTTT.

In this sample, this clone turned up once. The V and J genes are TRBV21-1 and TRBJ1-4; the D segment call TRBD1 is taken from the table without a DNA check. TRBV21-1 has pseudogene status. This CDR3 has 15 amino acids. CDR3 amino acids: CASTSRQGSNEKLFF. The CDR3 DNA is TGTGCCAGCACTTCTAGACAGGGTTCTAATGAAAAACTGTTTTTT.

The chain joins TRBV5-1 to TRBJ2-7; 9 nucleotides align to TRBD2. J lost 2 bases, V lost 6 bases, and 9 bases had no gene match. CDR1 and CDR2 from the germline V gene are SGHRS and YFSETQ. The CDR3 covers 15 residues. This CDR3 reads CASTLQGGRAYEQYF. The CDR3 DNA is TGCGCCAGCACCCTCCAGGGCGGGAGGGCCTACGAGCAGTACTTC.

The chain has TRBV2 and TRBJ2-3, with D hard to call. V shed 8 bases and J shed 1 base, with 4 bases lying between them. There are 11 residues in the CDR3. Germline CDR1 reads SNHLY; CDR2 reads FYNNEI. CDR3 nucleotide sequence: TGTGCCAGCCTTCGCACAGATACGCAGTATTTT. It is translated as CASLRTDTQYF.

This clone was seen more than once but under ten times. The chain employs TRBV19 and TRBJ2-1; 8 bases match TRBD1. Germline CDR1 and CDR2: LNHDA and SQIVND (reference sequence). The CDR3 contains 14 residues. J gave up 5 bases and V 4 bases, and 4 bases lay outside the gene matches. The CDR3: CASSRTGRDNEQFF. Written as DNA, the CDR3 is TGTGCCAGTAGTAGGACAGGGAGAGACAATGAGCAGTTCTTC.

V usage is TRBV3-1 (or the pseudogene TRBV3-2) and J usage is TRBJ2-7; TRBD2 agrees at 7 bases. Germline trimming cut 0 bases from V and 5 bases from J; bases unmatched to any gene: 10. Germline V CDR1 and CDR2: LGHDT, YNNKEL (reference sequence). This CDR3 region has 16 residues. CDR3 in amino acids: CASSQERGGRGNEQYF. The DNA for the CDR3 is TGTGCCAGCAGCCAAGAAAGGGGCGGGCGGGGGAACGAGCAGTACTTC.

This chain joins TRBV19 and TRBJ1-4; TRBD1 might be the D (5 bases). The CDR3 length is 16 residues. With 6 bases removed from V and 7 bases from J, the gap between germline ends came to 21 bases. Germline CDR1 reads LNHDA; CDR2 reads SQIVND (reference sequence). CDR3 coding DNA: TGTGCCAGTAGAGAAGGCCAACAGTGGCAGGGTGAAAAACTGTTTTTT. Translated, it gives CASREGQQWQGEKLFF.

The chain has TRBV3-1 (or the pseudogene TRBV3-2) and TRBJ1-2; D is undetermined. CDR1 and CDR2 from the germline V gene are LGHDT and YNNKEL (reference sequence). Trimming removed 7 bases at V and 2 bases at J, with 5 bases between. The CDR3 has 11 amino acids. In DNA, the CDR3 is TGTGCCAGCATTAAAAACTATGGCTACACCTTC. Translated: CASIKNYGYTF.

This sequence joins TRBV19 and TRBJ1-1; D might be TRBD1 (6 bases). This CDR3 has 14 amino acids. The ends were cut back, 3 bases at V and 4 bases at J, with 12 bases in the middle. The germline gives CDR1 LNHDA, CDR2 SQIVND (reference sequence). The CDR3 nucleotides are TGTGCCAGTAGTATGTGGGGGCTGAGCACTGAAGCTTTCTTT. Protein: CASSMWGLSTEAFF.

This clone was seen only once. V usage is TRBV19 and J usage is TRBJ1-2; D may be TRBD1 (5 bases). CDR3 size: 13 residues. Germline V CDR1 and CDR2: LNHDA, SQIVND (reference sequence). The V gene lost 1 base and the J gene lost 7 bases, with 10 bases spanning the gap. In DNA, the CDR3 is TGTGCCAGTAGTATAGGGGAGGGGAGTGGCTACACCTTC. Translated: CASSIGEGSGYTF.

This rearrangement joins TRBV12-3 or TRBV12-4 to TRBJ2-5, with unresolved D. V was pared by 7 bases and J by 0 bases, with 9 bases between. The CDR3 is 13 amino acids. Here the CDR3 reads CASTLTNQETQYF. Written as DNA, the CDR3 is TGTGCCAGCACCCTGACAAACCAAGAGACCCAGTACTTC.